The 5 T cell receptor beta chains below come from one sample, sequenced in a study of T cell repertoires in cytomegalovirus infection. What these receptors recognize is not known. TCRdb reanalysed the reads using MiXCR and keeps one entry per CDR3 protein. Of about half a million distinct CDR3 sequences listed, roughly a third were seen once; the top ten hold roughly a sixth. The sequences come from cultured PBMCs, collected from culture after CMV antigen stimulation. The receptors were sampled from a human donor in good health (CMV status not recorded). Some clones in this sample may be carry-over from other donors' samples.

The chain combines TRBV4-3 with TRBJ2-7, with 11 bases identical to TRBD2. The CDR3 length is 15 residues. Per germline, CDR1 LGHNA and CDR2 YSLEER. Losses at the gene ends were 1 base for V and 4 bases for J; bases not matched to a gene: 3. Written as DNA, the CDR3 is TGCGCCAGCAGCCAAGCCAGACTAGCGGGGTACGAGCAGTACTTC. Its protein is CASSQARLAGYEQYF.

The chain links TRBV11-3 to TRBJ2-4; weak D call: TRBD1 (6 bases). CDR1 is SGHNT and CDR2 is YENEEA in the germline V gene. V was trimmed by 4 bases and J by 5 bases, leaving 12 bases between them. The CDR3 covers 14 residues. The CDR3 DNA follows: TGTGCCAGCAGCTCCTACAGGGTTCAAAACATTCAGTACTTC. It is translated as CASSSYRVQNIQYF.

The sample holds many counts of this clonotype. The chain couples TRBV7-2 to TRBJ2-3; 7 positions match TRBD2. The V segment lost 3 bases and the J segment 6 bases; nucleotides outside the gene matches: 12. The CDR3 extends over 16 amino acids. Germline CDR1 and CDR2: SGHTA and FQGNSA. The CDR3 here is CASSFRVAGARDTQYF. The CDR3 DNA reads TGTGCCAGCAGCTTCCGTGTTGCGGGAGCTCGTGATACGCAGTATTTT.

This clonotype was observed at least ten times. The chain combines TRBV7-2 with TRBJ2-7; D is possibly TRBD2 (5 bases). CDR1 and CDR2 from the germline V gene are SGHTA and FQGNSA. V was pared by 0 bases and J by 3 bases, with 9 bases between. This CDR3 comprises 14 residues. In nucleotides, the CDR3 is TGTGCCAGCAGCTTAGCCCTAGCCAACTACGAGCAGTACGTC. Amino acid sequence: CASSLALANYEQYV.

The rearrangement links TRBV6-2 or TRBV6-3 to TRBJ2-1, with D uncertain. The V gene lost 4 bases and the J gene lost 5 bases, with 12 bases spanning the gap. Germline values: CDR1 MNHEY, CDR2 SVGEGT. This CDR3 is 14 amino acids long. The CDR3 region is CASSSIEVNNEQFF. The DNA for the CDR3 is TGTGCCAGCAGTTCCATCGAAGTGAACAATGAGCAGTTCTTC.